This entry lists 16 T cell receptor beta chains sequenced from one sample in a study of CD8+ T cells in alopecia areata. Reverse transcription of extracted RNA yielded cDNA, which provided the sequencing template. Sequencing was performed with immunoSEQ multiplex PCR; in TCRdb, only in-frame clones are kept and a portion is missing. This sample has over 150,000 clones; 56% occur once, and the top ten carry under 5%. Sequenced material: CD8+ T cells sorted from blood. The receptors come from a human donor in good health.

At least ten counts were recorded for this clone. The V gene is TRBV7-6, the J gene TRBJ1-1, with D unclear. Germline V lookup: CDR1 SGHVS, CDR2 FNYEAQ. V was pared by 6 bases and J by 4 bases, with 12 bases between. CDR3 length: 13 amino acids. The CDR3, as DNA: TGTGCCAGCAGTGACCCATGGGGCACTGAAGCTTTCTTT. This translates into CASSDPWGTEAFF.

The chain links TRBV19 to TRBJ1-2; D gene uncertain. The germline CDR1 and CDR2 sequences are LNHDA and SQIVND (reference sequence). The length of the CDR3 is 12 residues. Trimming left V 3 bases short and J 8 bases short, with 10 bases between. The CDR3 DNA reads TGTGCCAGTAGTATTGTGGGTGGAGGCTACACCTTC. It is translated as CASSIVGGGYTF.

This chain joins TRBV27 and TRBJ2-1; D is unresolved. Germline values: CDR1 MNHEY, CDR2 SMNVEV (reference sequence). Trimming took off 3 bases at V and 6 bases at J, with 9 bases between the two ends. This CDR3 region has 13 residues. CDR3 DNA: TGTGCCAGCAGTTTGTCGGACGGCAATGAGCAGTTCTTC. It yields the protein CASSLSDGNEQFF.

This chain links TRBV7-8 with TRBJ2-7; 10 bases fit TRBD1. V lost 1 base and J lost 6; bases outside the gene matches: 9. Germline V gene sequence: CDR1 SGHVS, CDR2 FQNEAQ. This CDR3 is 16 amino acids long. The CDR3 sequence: CASSLGQGASWSEQYF. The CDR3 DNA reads TGTGCCAGCAGCTTAGGACAGGGGGCTTCATGGAGCGAGCAGTACTTC.

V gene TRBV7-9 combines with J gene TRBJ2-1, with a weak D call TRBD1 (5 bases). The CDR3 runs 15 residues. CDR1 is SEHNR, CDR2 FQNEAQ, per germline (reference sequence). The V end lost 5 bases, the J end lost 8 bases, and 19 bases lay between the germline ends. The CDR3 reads CASSPADNSPYEQFF. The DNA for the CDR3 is TGTGCCAGCAGCCCGGCGGACAATTCTCCCTATGAGCAGTTCTTC.

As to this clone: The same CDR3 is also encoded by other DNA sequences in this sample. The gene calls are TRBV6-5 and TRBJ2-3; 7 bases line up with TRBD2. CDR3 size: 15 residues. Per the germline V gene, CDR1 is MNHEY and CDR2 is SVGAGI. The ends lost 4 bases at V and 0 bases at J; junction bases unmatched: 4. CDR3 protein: CASSLAGASTDTQYF. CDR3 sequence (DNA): TGTGCCAGCAGTTTAGCGGGTGCAAGCACAGATACGCAGTATTTT.

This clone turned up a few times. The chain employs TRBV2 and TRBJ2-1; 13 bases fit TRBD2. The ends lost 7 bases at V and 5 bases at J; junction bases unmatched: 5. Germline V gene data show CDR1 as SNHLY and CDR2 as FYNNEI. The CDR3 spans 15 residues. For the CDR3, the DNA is TGTGCCAGCAAAGGGACTAGCGGGGCCCACAATGAGCAGTTCTTC. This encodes CASKGTSGAHNEQFF.

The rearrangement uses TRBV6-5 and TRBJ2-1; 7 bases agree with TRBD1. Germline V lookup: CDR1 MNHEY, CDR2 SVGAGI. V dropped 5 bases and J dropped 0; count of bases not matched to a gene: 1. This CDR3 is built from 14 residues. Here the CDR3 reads CASSPGGSYNEQFF. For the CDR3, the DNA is TGTGCCAGCAGTCCAGGGGGCTCCTACAATGAGCAGTTCTTC.

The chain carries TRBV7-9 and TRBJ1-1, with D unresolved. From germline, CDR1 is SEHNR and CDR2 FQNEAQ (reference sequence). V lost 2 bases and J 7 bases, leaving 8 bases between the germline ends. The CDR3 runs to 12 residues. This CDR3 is CASSLWADEAFF. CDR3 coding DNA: TGTGCCAGCAGCTTATGGGCAGATGAAGCTTTCTTT. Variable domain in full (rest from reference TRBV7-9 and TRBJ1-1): DTGVSQNPRHKITKRGQNVTFRCDPISEHNRLYWYRQTLGQGPEFLTYFQNEAQLEKSRLLSDRFSAERPKGSFSTLEIQRTEQGDSAMYLCASSLWADEAFFGQGTRLTVV.

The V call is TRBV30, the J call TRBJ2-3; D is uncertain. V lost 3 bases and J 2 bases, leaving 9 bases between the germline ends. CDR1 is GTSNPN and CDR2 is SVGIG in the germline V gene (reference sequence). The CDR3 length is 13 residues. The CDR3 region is CAWSRESTDTQYF. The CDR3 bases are TGTGCCTGGAGCCGCGAGTCCACAGATACGCAGTATTTT.

The CDR3 bases are TGTGCCAGCAGTGCGTGGGGAGGTCAGCCCCAGCATTTT. Translated: CASSAWGGQPQHF. V is TRBV2 and J is TRBJ1-5; D ambiguous. The CDR3 sequence is 13 residues long. CDR1 is SNHLY and CDR2 is FYNNEI in the germline V gene. The V gene lost 4 bases and the J gene lost 6 bases, with 10 bases spanning the gap. Supplemented by reference TRBV2 and TRBJ1-5, the full variable domain reads EPEVTQTPSHQVTQMGQEVILRCVPISNHLYFYWYRQILGQKVEFLVSFYNNEISEKSEIFDDQFSVERPDGSNFTLKIRSTKLEDSAMYFCASSAWGGQPQHFGDGTRLSIL.

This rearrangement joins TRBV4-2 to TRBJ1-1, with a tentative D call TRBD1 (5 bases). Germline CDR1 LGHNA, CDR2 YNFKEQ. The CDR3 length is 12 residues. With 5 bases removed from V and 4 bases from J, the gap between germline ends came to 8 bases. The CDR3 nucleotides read TGTGCCAGCAGCGTCGGGGGCACTGAAGCTTTCTTT. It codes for CASSVGGTEAFF.

As DNA, the CDR3 is TGCAGCGTTGCTGGCCTACGAGATTACGAGCAGTACTTC. Protein product: CSVAGLRDYEQYF. The chain couples TRBV29-1 to TRBJ2-7; D is unresolved. CDR1 and CDR2 (germline): SQVTM, ANQGSEA. Trimming took off 4 bases at V and 4 bases at J, with 14 bases between the two ends. The CDR3 extends over 13 amino acids.

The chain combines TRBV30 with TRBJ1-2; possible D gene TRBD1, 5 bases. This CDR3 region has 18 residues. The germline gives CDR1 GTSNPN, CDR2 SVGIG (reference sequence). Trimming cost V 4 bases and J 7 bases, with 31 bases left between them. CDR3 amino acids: CAWNELGDTPIHQGGYTF. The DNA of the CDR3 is TGTGCCTGGAACGAATTAGGTGACACTCCGATTCATCAGGGTGGCTACACCTTC.

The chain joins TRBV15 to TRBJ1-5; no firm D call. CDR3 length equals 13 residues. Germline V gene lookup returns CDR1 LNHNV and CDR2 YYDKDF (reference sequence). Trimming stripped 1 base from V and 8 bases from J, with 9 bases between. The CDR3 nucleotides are TGTGCCACCAGCAGAGTCGTTTTAGAGCCCCAGCATTTT. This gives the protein CATSRVVLEPQHF.

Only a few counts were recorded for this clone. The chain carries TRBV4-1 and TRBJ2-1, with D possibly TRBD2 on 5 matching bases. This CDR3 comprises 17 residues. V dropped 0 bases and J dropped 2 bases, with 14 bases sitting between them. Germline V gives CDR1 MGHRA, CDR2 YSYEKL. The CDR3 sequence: CASSQEWGEGPYNEQFF. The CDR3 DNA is TGCGCCAGCAGCCAAGAGTGGGGTGAGGGCCCCTACAATGAGCAGTTCTTC.